This T cell receptor beta chain comes out of a study of cytomegalovirus exposure and HLA in healthy donors. CDR3 length equals 18 residues. Trimming at V came to 4 bases and at J to 1 base, leaving 14 bases not matched to a gene. Germline values: CDR1 SGHTS, CDR2 YDEGEE. With 60 Vbeta and 13 Jbeta primers, the PCR was carried out. Here immunoSEQ multiplex PCR was the method, and the copy in TCRdb shows in-frame clones only, minus some. This sample yields approximately 59,000 clones, of which 65% to 70% are seen a single time; less than 20% belongs to the top ten. The table lists this clone with a few counts.

This receptor was obtained from a man in his forties in good health and CMV-seropositive. The J gene is TRBJ2-7, the V gene TRBV5-8; 10 bases agree with TRBD2. The sample was PBMCs. The CDR3 spells CASSQNAYSGRLSYEQYF. The CDR3 DNA reads as TGTGCCAGCAGCCAGAACGCCTATAGCGGGAGGTTATCCTACGAGCAGTACTTC. Full variable domain (outside the CDR3, taken from reference TRBV5-8 and TRBJ2-7): EAGVTQSPTHLIKTRGQQATLRCSPISGHTSVYWYQQALGLGLQFLLWYDEGEERNRGNFPPRFSGRQFPNYSSELNVNALELEDSALYLCASSQNAYSGRLSYEQYFGPGTRLTVT.